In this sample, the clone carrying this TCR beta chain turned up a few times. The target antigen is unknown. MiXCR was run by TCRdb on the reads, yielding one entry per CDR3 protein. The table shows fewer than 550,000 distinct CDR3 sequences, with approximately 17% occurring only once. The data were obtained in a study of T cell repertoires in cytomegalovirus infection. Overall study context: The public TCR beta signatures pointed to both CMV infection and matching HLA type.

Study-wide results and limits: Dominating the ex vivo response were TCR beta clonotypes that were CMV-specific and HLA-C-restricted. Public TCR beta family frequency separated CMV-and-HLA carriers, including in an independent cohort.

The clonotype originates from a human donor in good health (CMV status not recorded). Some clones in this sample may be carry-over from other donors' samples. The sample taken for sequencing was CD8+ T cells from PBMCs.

The CDR3 DNA follows: TGTGCCAGCAGCTTAGTCCCTAGAGGCGGGAGTACAGATACGCAGTATTTT. As protein: CASSLVPRGGSTDTQYF. The chain is built from TRBV11-2 and TRBJ2-3; 7 nucleotides line up with TRBD2. After removal of 1 base from V and 3 bases from J, the junction contained 10 bases not matched to a gene. CDR1 is SGHAT, CDR2 FQNNGV, per germline. CDR3 length equals 17 residues. Based on the CDR3 plus reference TRBV11-2 and TRBJ2-3, the full variable domain is EAGVAQSPRYKIIEKRQSVAFWCNPISGHATLYWYQQILGQGPKLLIQFQNNGVVDDSQLPKDRFSAERLKGVDSTLKIQPAKLEDSAVYLCASSLVPRGGSTDTQYFGPGTRLTVL.